The 24 T cell receptor beta chains in this list originate from one sample, sequenced in a study of T cells in Graves' hyperthyroidism and ophthalmopathy. TCR beta CDR3 regions were amplified from RNA. First-round RT-PCR of the TCR CDR3 relied on the HTBI primer set. TCRdb re-analysed the multiplex PCR reads in MiXCR, keeping a single row per CDR3 protein. The sample lists approximately 400,000 distinct CDR3 sequences; less than 20% were seen once. The sample was blood. The receptor source for this set is a man aged 18 to 30 with Graves' ophthalmopathy.

Many counts were recorded for this clonotype. This chain links TRBV3-1 with TRBJ2-7; D remains ambiguous. V lost 0 bases to trimming and J lost 2 bases, with 11 bases between them. Germline CDR1 and CDR2: LGHDT and YNNKEL (reference sequence). The CDR3 runs 15 residues. The CDR3 here is CASSQDRLGTYEQYF. The CDR3 DNA follows: TGTGCCAGCAGCCAAGATAGGCTTGGTACCTACGAGCAGTACTTC.

In its sample, this clonotype was seen many times. This chain connects TRBV5-1 to TRBJ2-7; D is perhaps TRBD1 (6 bases). The germline V and J ends were trimmed by 4 bases and 3 bases, with 17 bases remaining between them. The CDR3 sequence is 15 residues long. The germline gives CDR1 SGHRS, CDR2 YFSETQ. Here the CDR3 reads CASSQSSGQNYEQYF. The CDR3 DNA follows: TGCGCCAGCAGCCAGAGCTCGGGACAAAACTACGAGCAGTACTTC.

Ten or more counts support this clonotype. The chain recombines TRBV28 with TRBJ2-7, with D perhaps matching TRBD2 (6 bases). This CDR3 is 15 amino acids long. Trimming shortened V by 6 bases and J by 0 bases, and 15 bases separated the two germline ends. The germline V gene has CDR1 MDHEN and CDR2 SYDVKM. CDR3 protein: CASRVFGGDSYEQYF. DNA of the CDR3: TGTGCCAGCAGAGTCTTTGGCGGGGACTCCTACGAGCAGTACTTC.

This chain's CDR3 is CASSLAGTSGGRGEQFF. CDR3 nucleotide sequence: TGTGCCAGCAGCTTAGCTGGGACTAGCGGGGGGCGGGGTGAGCAGTTCTTC. J is TRBJ2-1 and V is TRBV11-3; 15 positions match TRBD2. V shed 1 base and J 9 bases; nucleotides not matched to a gene: 7. Per the germline V gene, CDR1 is SGHNT and CDR2 is YENEEA. This CDR3 region has 17 residues.

This clonotype appeared a few times. Mismatch with germline at one junction end may stem from a read error. This chain joins TRBV7-9 and TRBJ1-2; D is perhaps TRBD1 (5 bases). The CDR3 runs 15 residues. The germline V gene has CDR1 SEHNR and CDR2 FQNEAQ (reference sequence). The DNA of the CDR3 is TGTGCCAGCAGCCGAGGGCAGGGCCGGGTAGGGGTGGACGCCTTC. It specifies CASSRGQGRVGVDAF.

This clonotype was detected many times. J is TRBJ1-2 and V is TRBV3-1, with 9 bases aligning to TRBD1. The CDR3 covers 14 residues. Germline lookup yields CDR1 LGHDT and CDR2 YNNKEL (reference sequence). Losses at the gene ends were 0 bases for V and 6 bases for J; bases not matched to a gene: 2. The CDR3 DNA reads TGTGCCAGCAGCCAAGATTGGACAGGGGATGGCTACACCTTC. Its protein is CASSQDWTGDGYTF.

This clonotype was recorded many times. The CDR3 reads CASSLTAAANTEAFF. In DNA, the CDR3 is TGTGCCAGCAGCTTGACGGCGGCTGCTAACACTGAAGCTTTCTTT. The chain combines TRBV5-8 with TRBJ1-1; D not resolved. Germline CDR1 reads SGHTS; CDR2 reads YDEGEE. The CDR3 consists of 15 residues. The V end lost 1 base, the J end lost 2 bases, and 12 bases lay between the germline ends. Based on the CDR3 plus reference TRBV5-8 and TRBJ1-1, the full variable domain is EAGVTQSPTHLIKTRGQQATLRCSPISGHTSVYWYQQALGLGLQFLLWYDEGEERNRGNFPPRFSGRQFPNYSSELNVNALELEDSALYLCASSLTAAANTEAFFGQGTRLTVV.

The chain uses TRBV6-2 or TRBV6-3 and TRBJ1-5, with D possibly TRBD1 on 5 matching bases. V was shortened by 6 bases and J by 2 bases, with 8 bases between the two germline ends. Germline V CDR1 and CDR2: MNHEY, SVGEGT. The CDR3 has 13 amino acids. CDR3 sequence: CASSETGNQPQHF. The CDR3 DNA sequence: TGTGCCAGCAGCGAGACAGGCAATCAGCCCCAGCATTTT.

In this sample, this clonotype turned up many times. The rearrangement links TRBV6-5 to TRBJ1-1; D unclear. The CDR3 is 13 residues long. Trimming took off 1 base at V and 6 bases at J, with 9 bases between the two ends. Germline CDR1 is MNHEY and CDR2 is SVGAGI. The CDR3 bases are TGTGCCAGCAGTTACTTTGGTAAGGCTGAAGCTTTCTTT. Its translation: CASSYFGKAEAFF.

The chain has TRBV7-3 and TRBJ2-1; 15 bases map to TRBD2. The CDR3 spans 16 residues. CDR1 and CDR2 from the germline V gene are SGHTA and FQGTGA. The V and J ends lost 2 bases and 7 bases, in that order; junction bases with no gene match: 3. The CDR3 sequence: CASSLGGTSGRNEQFF. The CDR3 nucleotides read TGTGCCAGCAGCTTAGGTGGGACTAGCGGGAGGAATGAGCAGTTCTTC.

This clonotype occurred a few times. This chain connects TRBV7-2 to TRBJ2-4, with TRBD2 identical over 8 bases. The CDR3 contains 19 residues. The ends lost 5 bases at V and 0 bases at J; junction bases unmatched: 15. Germline CDR1 and CDR2: SGHTA and FQGNSA. This CDR3 is CASSPRGGGLNLAKNIQYF. The CDR3 DNA reads as TGTGCCAGCAGCCCCCGGGGGGGCGGATTAAACCTAGCCAAAAACATTCAGTACTTC.

This clonotype was picked up many times. The genes are TRBV3-1 and TRBJ2-7, with 8 positions matching TRBD1. J gave up 4 bases and V 3 bases, and 2 bases lay outside the gene matches. This CDR3 spans 13 amino acids. Germline-derived CDR1 and CDR2 are LGHDT and YNNKEL (reference sequence). This CDR3 is CASSHRTGYEQYF. The CDR3 DNA reads as TGTGCCAGCAGCCACCGGACAGGGTACGAGCAGTACTTC.

This clonotype came up a few times. The chain links TRBV9 to TRBJ2-2, with D unclear. Deletions cut 4 bases from V and 4 bases from J, with 17 bases between. From germline, CDR1 is SGDLS and CDR2 YYNGEE. The CDR3 sequence is 16 residues long. The DNA for the CDR3 is TGTGCCAGCAGCCCGTCTAAAGACCCCCTCACCGGGGAGCTGTTTTTT. Translated: CASSPSKDPLTGELFF.

The chain combines TRBV11-2 with TRBJ2-6; the D gene is possibly TRBD1 (5 bases). The V end was cut by 1 base, the J end by 0 bases, with 10 bases between. Germline V gene sequence: CDR1 SGHAT, CDR2 FQNNGV. This CDR3 region has 17 residues. CDR3 residues: CASSLAGSSSGANVLTF. DNA of the CDR3: TGTGCCAGCAGCTTAGCAGGGTCTAGCTCTGGGGCCAACGTCCTGACTTTC.

This clonotype was seen ten or more times. V and J are TRBV3-1 and TRBJ1-1, with D unresolved. The CDR3 extends over 16 amino acids. The V end lost 4 bases, the J end lost 4 bases, and 19 bases lay between the germline ends. The germline CDR1 and CDR2 sequences are LGHDT and YNNKEL (reference sequence). The CDR3 DNA sequence: TGTGCCAGCAGCCCAACCCTCTCCCGGGGTGGCACTGAAGCTTTCTTT. This gives the protein CASSPTLSRGGTEAFF.

This clonotype was seen at least ten times. The chain couples TRBV3-1 to TRBJ2-7, with 8 bases aligning to TRBD1. CDR3 length: 15 residues. The V and J ends lost 1 base and 4 bases, in that order; junction bases with no gene match: 6. Germline CDR1 LGHDT, CDR2 YNNKEL (reference sequence). CDR3 coding DNA: TGTGCCAGCAGCCAAGGCAGGGGGCGGGTATACGAGCAGTACTTC. It yields the protein CASSQGRGRVYEQYF.

This clonotype was recorded many times. This rearrangement joins TRBV20-1 to TRBJ1-6; D perhaps matches TRBD1 (6 bases). This CDR3 contains 17 residues. Per germline, CDR1 DFQATT and CDR2 SNEGSKA (reference sequence). Trimming took 1 base from V and 4 from J, leaving 17 bases between them. The CDR3 nucleotides read TGCAGTGCTAGAGGGCAGGGGCCAAGTACGTATAATTCACCCCTCCACTTT. Translation gives CSARGQGPSTYNSPLHF.

The gene calls are TRBV18 and TRBJ2-6; the match to TRBD1 covers 8 bases. Germline V CDR1 and CDR2: KGHSH, LQKENI. CDR3 size: 19 residues. V lost 2 bases to trimming and J lost 0 bases; unmatched junction nucleotides: 9. The CDR3 loop is CASSPARDRFFSGANVLTF. The CDR3 DNA follows: TGTGCCAGCTCACCAGCCCGGGACAGGTTCTTCTCTGGGGCCAACGTCCTGACTTTC. Using reference TRBV18 and TRBJ2-6 for the parts outside the CDR3, the full variable domain is NAGVMQNPRHLVRRRGQEARLRCSPMKGHSHVYWYRQLPEEGLKFMVYLQKENIIDESGMPKERFSAEFPKEGPSILRIQQVVRGDSAAYFCASSPARDRFFSGANVLTFGAGSRLTVL.

This clonotype was counted between two and nine times. The genes are TRBV6-1 and TRBJ1-1, with a tentative D call TRBD1 (5 bases). The V end was cut by 6 bases, the J end by 1 base, with 12 bases between. The V gene's germline CDR1 is MNHNS and CDR2 SASEGT. The CDR3 runs to 14 residues. The CDR3 spells CASSSPRANTEAFF. DNA for the CDR3: TGTGCCAGCAGCTCTCCCAGGGCGAACACTGAAGCTTTCTTT.

Many counts were recorded for this clonotype. V gene TRBV20-1 combines with J gene TRBJ1-1; D ambiguous. With 6 bases removed from V and 0 bases from J, the gap between germline ends came to 11 bases. The CDR3 is 13 amino acids. Germline lookup yields CDR1 DFQATT and CDR2 SNEGSKA (reference sequence). CDR3: CSAFAQLNTEAFF. The DNA of the CDR3 is TGCAGTGCCTTTGCACAGCTGAACACTGAAGCTTTCTTT.

This sequence joins TRBV4-1 and TRBJ2-3; D might be TRBD2 (7 bases). Germline lookup yields CDR1 MGHRA and CDR2 YSYEKL. V was shortened by 0 bases and J by 4 bases, with 17 bases between the two germline ends. The CDR3 extends over 17 amino acids. The chain's CDR3 is CASSQDRLGGAADTQYF. CDR3 DNA: TGCGCCAGCAGCCAAGATCGGTTGGGGGGGGCCGCAGATACGCAGTATTTT.

V and J are TRBV10-3 and TRBJ2-1; TRBD1 matches at 11 bases. Germline V CDR1 and CDR2: ENHRY, SYGVKD. Trimming cost V 7 bases and J 8 bases; bases outside gene matches: 4. The CDR3 is made up of 13 amino acids. CDR3 protein: CAITGQGADEQFF. In nucleotides, the CDR3 is TGTGCCATCACCGGACAGGGGGCGGATGAGCAGTTCTTC.

The sample holds many counts of this clonotype. V gene TRBV13 combines with J gene TRBJ2-1; the D is unclear. The CDR3 totals 10 residues. Germline V lookup: CDR1 PRHDT, CDR2 FYEKMQ (reference sequence). Trimming removed 8 bases from V and 9 bases from J, with 8 bases in between. The CDR3 nucleotides are TGTGCCAGCGGCTGGGGTGAGCAGTTCTTC. The encoded protein is CASGWGEQFF. Full variable domain (remainder filled in from reference TRBV13 and TRBJ2-1): AAGVIQSPRHLIKEKRETATLKCYPIPRHDTVYWYQQGPGQDPQFLISFYEKMQSDKGSIPDRFSAQQFSDYHSELNMSSLELGDSALYFCASGWGEQFFGPGTRLTVL.

In this sample, this clonotype turned up a few times. This chain joins TRBV24-1 and TRBJ2-6, with D hard to call. The CDR3 contains 16 residues. V was clipped by 5 bases and J by 1 base, with 11 bases between them. Germline values: CDR1 KGHDR, CDR2 SFDVKD. The CDR3 region has the DNA TGTGCCACCAGTGGGCAATCCCGATCTGGGGCCAACGTCCTGACTTTC. It specifies CATSGQSRSGANVLTF.